This T cell receptor beta chain was recovered during a study of T cell responses to AZD1222 COVID-19 vaccine. Profiling relied on immunoSEQ multiplex PCR, and the TCRdb table lists in-frame clones only, not all of them. The data hold about 100,000 clones, with about nine tenths observed a single time. The germline CDR1 and CDR2 sequences are SEHNR and FQNEAQ (reference sequence). The CDR3 has 15 residues. V gave up 1 base and J gave up 2 bases, with 12 bases separating them. Concerning this clone itself: Antigen specificity is unknown.

Findings and limits, study-wide: Across the whole spike, CD4 TCRs peaked at regions 160-218 and 743-854. The peak T cell response came first, and repertoires were sampled only after it.

The material was peripheral blood, obtained on day 0 of AZD1222 vaccination. This clonotype was sampled from an adult in good health. J is TRBJ2-7 and V is TRBV7-9; D might be TRBD1 (6 bases). CDR3 sequence (DNA): TGTGCCAGCAGCTTAGAGGCAGGGGCAACCTACGAGCAGTACTTC. It encodes CASSLEAGATYEQYF.